This T cell receptor (beta chain) was captured in a study of shared clonotypes between healthy human individuals. Study overall: Every donor yielded three CD4 naive, three CD4 memory, two CD8 naive and one CD8 memory plate. Findings and limits, study-wide: With a few donors compared, about 5.2% of naive CD4 clonotypes were shared.

The naive CD8 subset, CD45RO-negative cells positively selected for CCR7, excluded terminally differentiated effector memory CD45RA+ cells. None of the donors, who were healthy HIV-negative adults, had recently had acute infections or vaccinations. Sequenced by immunoSEQ multiplex PCR; TCRdb stores in-frame clones only, minus some. The sample lists hundreds of thousands of clones, about 91% occurring once. Of note for this clone: Its target is unknown.

This CDR3 has 16 residues. Germline lookup yields CDR1 GTSNPN and CDR2 SVGIG (reference sequence). J was trimmed by 1 base and V by 6 bases; bases with no gene match: 13. The sequence was collected from a man aged 30 to 45 in good health. Sequencing was performed on naive CD8+ T cells sorted from blood. The chain has TRBV30 and TRBJ2-7; 9 bases are shared with TRBD2. The chain's CDR3 is CACLKKREDGSYEQYF. CDR3 coding DNA: TGTGCCTGCTTAAAAAAGCGGGAGGACGGTTCCTACGAGCAGTACTTC.